The clone carrying this T cell receptor beta chain has a handful of counts. Its cognate antigen is unknown. The data were obtained in a study of T cell repertoires in cytomegalovirus infection. Study information: Recently described HLA-C-restricted plus well-studied HLA-B-restricted CMV epitopes were used. Indications of both CMV infection and matching HLA type were provided by public TCR beta signatures.

Overall study findings and caveats: Summed public TCR beta family frequency identified CMV carriers bearing the relevant HLA.

One entry per CDR3 protein, called by TCRdb with MiXCR from the reads. The sample has about half a million distinct CDR3 sequences; around a third are singletons. The sequence was obtained from a human donor in good health (CMV status not recorded). Some clones in this sample may be carry-over from other donors' samples. This specimen consisted of cultured PBMCs, obtained from culture after CMV antigen stimulation.

The CDR3 is CSARDRVQVHFEQYF. DNA of the CDR3: TGCAGTGCTAGAGATAGGGTACAGGTCCACTTCGAGCAGTACTTC. V gene TRBV20-1 combines with J gene TRBJ2-7, with a weak D call TRBD1 (5 bases). V lost 0 bases, J lost 6 bases, and 18 bases lay in between. This CDR3 region has 15 residues. Germline CDR1 and CDR2: DFQATT and SNEGSKA (reference sequence).